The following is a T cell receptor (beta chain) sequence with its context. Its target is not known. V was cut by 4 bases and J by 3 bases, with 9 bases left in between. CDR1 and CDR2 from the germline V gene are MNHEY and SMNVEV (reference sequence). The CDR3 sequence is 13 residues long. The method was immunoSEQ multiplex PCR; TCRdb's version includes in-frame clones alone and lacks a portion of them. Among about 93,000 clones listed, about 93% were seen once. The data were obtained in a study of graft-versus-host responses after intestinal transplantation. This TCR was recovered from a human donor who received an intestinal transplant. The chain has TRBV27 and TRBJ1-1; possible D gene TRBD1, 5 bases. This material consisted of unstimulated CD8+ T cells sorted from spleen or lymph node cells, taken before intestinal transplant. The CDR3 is CASSSQGHTEAFF. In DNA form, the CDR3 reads TGTGCCAGCAGTTCCCAGGGTCACACTGAAGCTTTCTTT.